This entry concerns a single TCR beta chain. Its antigen is as yet unknown. Cells that had been cultured for approximately eleven days were the source of isolated CD4+ T cells. All vaccine recipients tested negative for nucleocapsid antibodies and had never contracted SARS-CoV-2 infection. Both day 3 and day 7 saw half the medium replaced with IL-2 medium. These data are taken from a study of vaccination effects on CD4 cells after COVID-19. Notes on the study in general: There was marked clonal contraction among infection- and vaccine-induced clones late after vaccination.

The CDR3 runs 17 residues. Germline CDR1 and CDR2: SGHRS and YFSETQ. The J segment lost 5 bases and the V segment lost 4 bases, leaving 10 bases of the junction unmatched. The table came from immunoSEQ multiplex PCR; TCRdb's copy has only in-frame clones and leaves some out. Of 70,000 to 85,000 clones listed, approximately 71% were seen once; the top ten hold around 2.1%. The source was CD4+ T cells from PBMCs cultured without peptide, collected before COVID-19 vaccination. The rearrangement uses TRBV5-1 and TRBJ2-2; TRBD1 matches at 11 bases. This receptor was identified in a human donor who received a COVID-19 vaccine. The CDR3 DNA reads TGCGCCAGCAGCCAGGACAGGGGGCGCATTCTAACCGGGGAGCTGTTTTTT. It is translated as CASSQDRGRILTGELFF.